This T cell receptor (beta chain) was sequenced for a study of vaccination and CD4 T cells after COVID-19. Treatment meaning: roughly 11-day PBMC culture with coronavirus spike peptide pools or control peptides (ViraFEST assay). Peptide-pool expansion of antigen-specific T cells preceded TCR sequencing in ViraFEST. Culture of fewer than 2.5 million PBMCs per well took place with about 9 IU/ml IL-2 and roughly 9.8 ug/ml peptide pools. A remark on this clonotype: Its specificity is unknown.

CDR3 length equals 13 residues. Trimming pared 0 bases from V and 10 bases from J, leaving 10 bases between. The V gene's germline CDR1 is KGHSH and CDR2 LQKENI. Sequenced with the Oncomine TCR Beta short-read assay was DNA taken from cultured CD4+ T cells. TCRdb re-called the PCR reads through MiXCR, storing one row per CDR3 protein. The repertoire has 8,500 to 10,000 distinct CDR3 sequences, 48% of them found once; the top ten carry 7% to 8%. The origin of this receptor is a human donor who had recovered from COVID-19. This chain uses TRBV18 with TRBJ2-1; D is possibly TRBD2 (6 bases). Input material: CD4+ T cells from blood, cultured in vitro. CDR3 residues: CASSPPMGGEQFF. For the CDR3, the DNA is TGTGCCAGCTCACCACCAATGGGAGGAGAGCAGTTCTTC.